This TCR beta chain was recorded in a study of blood T cell repertoires in COVID-19. Study background: The United States, Italy and Spain provided the acute and convalescent COVID-19 samples. In each case, the material was cDNA or gDNA derived from T cells, B-cell-depleted T cells, or PBMCs.

Germline CDR1 and CDR2: MNHEY and SMNVEV (reference sequence). The CDR3 loop spans 14 amino acids. V was clipped by 2 bases and J by 7 bases, with 11 bases between them. The authors' processing: Quantification of nucleated cells was approximated via reference gene primer amplification. Method: immunoSEQ multiplex PCR; TCRdb's copy keeps in-frame clones and lacks some. The DNA was the basis for D and trimming; V, J and clone size are from that table. The top ten clones hold 15% to 25% of a sample with around 130,000 clones, about 75% of them seen once. The sample taken for sequencing was peripheral blood. The sequence came from an elderly man with acute or convalescent COVID-19. This rearrangement joins TRBV27 to TRBJ1-4, with D possibly being TRBD1 (5 bases). The CDR3 spells CASSLSITGEKLFF. For the CDR3, the DNA is TGTGCCAGCAGTTTAAGTATTACAGGTGAAAAACTGTTTTTT.